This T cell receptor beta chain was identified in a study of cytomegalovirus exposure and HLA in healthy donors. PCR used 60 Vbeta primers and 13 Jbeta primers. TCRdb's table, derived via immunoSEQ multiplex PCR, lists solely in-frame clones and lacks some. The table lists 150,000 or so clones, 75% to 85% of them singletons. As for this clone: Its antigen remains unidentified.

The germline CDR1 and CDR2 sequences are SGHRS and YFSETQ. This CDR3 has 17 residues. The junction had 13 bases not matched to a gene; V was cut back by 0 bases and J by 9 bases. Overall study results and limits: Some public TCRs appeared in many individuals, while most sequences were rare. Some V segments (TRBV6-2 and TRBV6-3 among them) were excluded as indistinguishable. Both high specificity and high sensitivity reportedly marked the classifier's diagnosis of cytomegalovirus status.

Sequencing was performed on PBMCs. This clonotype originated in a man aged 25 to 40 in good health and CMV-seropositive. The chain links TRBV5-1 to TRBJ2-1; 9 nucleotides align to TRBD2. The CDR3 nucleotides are TGCGCCAGCAGCTTGGCCATGGGGCTAGCGGGATCGAGTGAGCAGTTCTTC. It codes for CASSLAMGLAGSSEQFF.